This T cell receptor (beta chain) was sequenced in a study of neoadjuvant nivolumab and ipilimumab in lung cancer. General study results and limits: Only two of four nivolumab-treated tumors gained richness and clonality by surgery. Only a small number of samples underwent TCR sequencing.

CDR1 WSHSY and CDR2 SAAADI come from the germline V gene. The CDR3 length is 18 residues. The J segment lost 5 bases and the V segment lost 3 bases, leaving 13 bases of the junction unmatched. As for this clone: The antigen is not known.

Libraries were prepared by immunoSEQ multiplex PCR; TCRdb keeps only in-frame clonotypes and omits some of them. The sample holds 4,500 to 5,000 clones, less than 75% seen once. The specimen comprised tumor tissue, sampled after neoadjuvant nivolumab, alone or with ipilimumab, at or shortly before surgery. The sequence came from an adult with non-small cell lung cancer. The chain uses TRBV10-2 and TRBJ2-3; 11 positions match TRBD2. This chain's CDR3 is CASSDPGLAAARGDTQYF. The CDR3 DNA follows: TGCGCCAGCAGTGACCCGGGACTAGCGGCGGCACGTGGAGATACGCAGTATTTT.